The rows below give T cell receptor beta chains drawn from one sample of a study of early T cells in non-severe SARS-CoV-2 infection. TCRdb reprocessed the 5' RACE reads via MiXCR and lists one record per CDR3 protein. Of roughly 70,000 distinct CDR3 sequences listed, 20% are singletons. The sample consisted of whole blood, taken at baseline. These receptors were collected from an adult who was a healthcare worker with PCR-confirmed SARS-CoV-2 infection or an uninfected control (not recorded which). The CDR3 runs from the conserved cysteine through the conserved F or W. A D gene is named only where the DNA matches it firmly. The size field is filled for only some rows; it gives once, few, many or a size class.

clone size,J gene,V gene,D gene,CDR3 protein,CDR3 DNA
NA,TRBJ2-1,TRBV2,NA,CASGGARNEQFF,TGTGCCAGCGGGGGGGCGCGGAATGAGCAGTTCTTC
few,TRBJ2-5,TRBV2,NA,CATGSRRRETQYF,TGTGCCACCGGATCACGGCGGAGGGAGACCCAGTACTTC
NA,TRBJ1-2,TRBV28,NA,CACSLGPYGYTF,TGTGCCTGCAGTTTAGGGCCTTATGGCTACACCTTC
NA,TRBJ2-3,TRBV6-2/TRBV6-3,NA,CASSRSGRTTDTQYF,TGTGCCAGCAGTCGCAGCGGGCGTACCACAGATACGCAGTATTTT
few,TRBJ2-6,TRBV19,TRBD1,CAAGQGGTGANVLTF,TGTGCTGCGGGACAGGGAGGCACTGGGGCCAACGTCCTGACTTTC
NA,TRBJ1-1,TRBV30,NA,CACESGIPNTEAFF,TGTGCCTGTGAAAGCGGGATTCCAAACACTGAAGCTTTCTTT
NA,TRBJ1-2,TRBV5-8,TRBD1,CASSLPGTGGLRRIGYTF,TGTGCCAGCAGCTTGCCGGGGACAGGGGGCCTTCGGCGGATTGGCTACACCTTC
many,TRBJ1-5,TRBV2,NA,CASGGDASSPQHF,TGTGCCAGCGGTGGAGATGCTTCGTCACCCCAGCATTTT
few,TRBJ1-1,TRBV4-1,NA,CASSQGPSGTEAFF,TGCGCCAGCAGCCAAGGCCCATCGGGTACTGAAGCTTTCTTT
NA,TRBJ1-2,TRBV15,NA,CATSRDLNGYTF,TGTGCCACCAGCAGAGATTTAAATGGCTACACCTTC
NA,TRBJ1-2,TRBV2,NA,CASSDIGYTF,TGTGCCAGCAGTGACATCGGCTACACCTTC
few,TRBJ2-3,TRBV7-3,NA,CASSGRLGGARDTQYF,TGTGCCAGCAGCGGACGCCTTGGGGGGGCAAGAGATACGCAGTATTTT
few,TRBJ1-3,TRBV2,NA,CASRIDSGNTIYF,TGTGCCAGCAGGATTGACTCTGGAAACACCATATATTTT
few,TRBJ1-5,TRBV13,NA,CASSFRNQPQHF,TGTGCCAGCAGCTTCCGGAATCAGCCCCAGCATTTT
NA,TRBJ2-2,TRBV15,NA,CATSRERRDTGELFF,TGTGCCACCAGCAGAGAGCGGAGGGACACCGGGGAGCTGTTTTTT
NA,TRBJ1-3,TRBV12-3/TRBV12-4,NA,CASSLSARPHGNTIYF,TGTGCCAGCAGTTTATCGGCCAGGCCCCATGGAAACACCATATATTTT
many,TRBJ2-1,TRBV10-2,TRBD2,CASKVSGGSGNEQFF,TGCGCCAGCAAGGTTAGCGGGGGGTCCGGGAATGAGCAGTTCTTC
few,TRBJ2-7,TRBV5-1,NA,CASSLGSNEQYF,TGCGCCAGCAGCTTGGGGTCGAACGAGCAGTACTTC
NA,TRBJ1-5,TRBV20-1,TRBD1,CSASGQANQPQHF,TGCAGTGCTAGCGGACAGGCCAATCAGCCCCAGCATTTT
few,TRBJ1-2,TRBV20-1,NA,CSAGGGRANYGYTF,TGCAGTGCTGGGGGCGGCAGAGCTAACTATGGCTACACCTTC
NA,TRBJ2-7,TRBV11-2,NA,CASSLIYEQYF,TGTGCCAGCAGCTTAATTTACGAGCAGTACTTC
NA,TRBJ1-2,TRBV6-1,TRBD1,CASSETRTGGGGYTF,TGTGCCAGCAGTGAAACCAGGACAGGGGGAGGCGGCTACACCTTC
NA,TRBJ2-2,TRBV10-1,TRBD1,CASSTGTGNTGELFF,TGCGCCAGCAGTACCGGGACAGGGAACACCGGGGAGCTGTTTTTT
NA,TRBJ2-1,TRBV11-2,NA,CASSPTRSSYNEQFF,TGTGCCAGCAGCCCCACGCGGAGCTCCTACAATGAGCAGTTCTTC
NA,TRBJ1-1,TRBV4-2,NA,CASSQKSANTEAFF,TGTGCCAGCAGCCAAAAAAGCGCGAACACTGAAGCTTTCTTT
few,TRBJ2-7,TRBV6-1,NA,CASNRQSYEQYF,TGTGCCAGCAATCGCCAGTCATACGAGCAGTACTTC
NA,TRBJ2-7,TRBV20-1,NA,CSAIYGVSGEQYF,TGCAGTGCTATCTACGGGGTCTCTGGCGAGCAGTACTTC
NA,TRBJ1-2,TRBV18,NA,CASSPPSLVYGYTF,TGTGCCAGCTCACCCCCCAGCCTAGTCTATGGCTACACCTTC
NA,TRBJ1-6,TRBV11-2,TRBD1,CASSLGGQVNSPLHF,TGTGCCAGCAGCTTAGGGGGACAGGTTAATTCACCCCTCCACTTT
many,TRBJ1-2,TRBV12-3/TRBV12-4,NA,CASSPIGDGGYGYTF,TGTGCCAGCAGCCCTATAGGGGACGGCGGCTATGGCTACACCTTC
NA,TRBJ1-2,TRBV5-4,TRBD1,CASSEDRAYGYTF,TGTGCCAGCAGCGAGGACAGGGCCTATGGCTACACCTTC
NA,TRBJ2-3,TRBV7-9,NA,CASSPPRPRVTDTQYF,TGTGCCAGCAGCCCTCCCCGACCGAGGGTCACAGATACGCAGTATTTT
NA,TRBJ2-5,TRBV9,TRBD2,CASSVGTSGGTGETQYF,TGTGCCAGCAGCGTAGGGACTAGCGGGGGGACCGGAGAGACCCAGTACTTC
NA,TRBJ2-7,TRBV18,NA,CASSPDSSHEQYF,TGTGCCAGCTCACCAGACAGTTCCCACGAGCAGTACTTC
few,TRBJ1-1,TRBV12-3/TRBV12-4,TRBD1,CASRTTGVTEAFF,TGTGCCAGCAGAACGACAGGGGTTACTGAAGCTTTCTTT
NA,TRBJ1-4,TRBV19,NA,CARSLTGTGEKLFF,TGTGCCAGAAGCCTAACAGGAACCGGCGAAAAACTGTTTTTT
NA,TRBJ1-6,TRBV27,NA,CASSLGTGNRRPLHF,TGTGCCAGCAGTCTAGGCACAGGGAATCGGCGGCCCCTCCACTTT
few,TRBJ1-1,TRBV29-1,NA,CSAGQQNTEAFF,TGCAGCGCGGGACAACAGAACACTGAAGCTTTCTTT
once,TRBJ1-2,TRBV4-1,NA,CASSLIDLSHYGYTF,TGCGCCAGCAGCCTGATAGACCTAAGCCACTATGGCTACACCTTC
many,TRBJ2-3,TRBV5-1,TRBD2,CASKTGGDTDTQYF,TGCGCCAGCAAGACGGGAGGGGACACAGATACGCAGTATTTT
few,TRBJ2-2,TRBV2,NA,CAGSLDTGELFF,TGTGCCGGCTCACTGGACACCGGGGAGCTGTTTTTT
NA,TRBJ2-3,TRBV20-1,NA,CSARALEVDTQYF,TGCAGTGCTAGAGCACTAGAAGTAGATACGCAGTATTTT
few,TRBJ1-1,TRBV7-9,NA,CASSLVQGTEVTEAFF,TGTGCCAGCAGCTTAGTACAAGGGACTGAGGTCACTGAAGCTTTCTTT
many,TRBJ2-6,TRBV5-1,TRBD1,CASSLTTGSSGANVLTF,TGCGCCAGCAGCTTAACGACAGGGAGCTCTGGGGCCAACGTCCTGACTTTC
few,TRBJ1-1,TRBV6-6,NA,CASSPTAPNTEAFF,TGTGCCAGCAGTCCGACAGCGCCGAACACTGAAGCTTTCTTT